These 14 T cell receptor beta chains came from one sample sequenced in a study of identical twins. TCRdb recomputed calls from the 5' RACE reads with MiXCR, one row per CDR3 protein. The sample holds around 280,000 distinct CDR3 sequences, 8% to 9% seen once. The sample was also reused in another study, on yellow fever vaccine responses in identical twins.

The sequenced material came from memory (CD45RO+) T cells sorted from blood. These receptors originate from a woman aged 18-29 years in good health.

This sequence joins TRBV9 and TRBJ2-5; TRBD2 agrees at 9 bases. Germline trimming cut 0 bases from V and 2 bases from J; bases unmatched to any gene: 5. CDR3 length: 16 residues. Germline CDR1 SGDLS, CDR2 YYNGEE. CDR3 in amino acids: CASSVGSGGSQETQYF. The CDR3 DNA reads as TGTGCCAGCAGCGTAGGTAGCGGGGGCTCTCAAGAGACCCAGTACTTC. Filled out from reference TRBV9 and TRBJ2-5, the complete variable domain reads DSGVTQTPKHLITATGQRVTLRCSPRSGDLSVYWYQQSLDQGLQFLIQYYNGEERAKGNILERFSAQQFPDLHSELNLSSLELGDSALYFCASSVGSGGSQETQYFGPGTRLLVL.

J is TRBJ2-7 and V is TRBV29-1; D is perhaps TRBD1 (5 bases). V was cut by 4 bases and J by 2 bases, with 9 bases left in between. Germline V CDR1 and CDR2: SQVTM, ANQGSEA. This CDR3 spans 12 amino acids. The CDR3 DNA reads as TGCAGCGTTGCAAACAGGCCCTACGAGCAGTACTTC. This codes for CSVANRPYEQYF.

The V and J genes are TRBV20-1 and TRBJ2-7, with TRBD2 identical over 10 bases. Germline V gives CDR1 DFQATT, CDR2 SNEGSKA (reference sequence). The CDR3 runs to 13 residues. V shed 6 bases, J shed 9 bases, and the junction held 11 bases outside the gene matches. CDR3 bases: TGCAGTGCGGGCGGCACTAGCGGGAATCTGCAGTACTTC. This encodes CSAGGTSGNLQYF.

In its sample, this clonotype was seen many times. This chain connects TRBV3-1 to TRBJ1-3; 7 positions match TRBD1. The CDR3 is made up of 14 amino acids. Germline loops: CDR1 LGHDT, CDR2 YNNKEL (reference sequence). V was clipped by 2 bases and J by 2 bases; unmatched bases: 0. CDR3 protein: CASSQQGAGNTIYF. The CDR3, as DNA: TGTGCCAGCAGCCAACAGGGGGCTGGAAACACCATATATTTT.

This clonotype appeared many times. This rearrangement joins TRBV12-3 or TRBV12-4 to TRBJ2-1, with TRBD2 matching 11 bases. The CDR3 covers 16 residues. Trimming cost V 8 bases and J 7 bases; bases outside gene matches: 13. This chain's CDR3 is CASGSLSGRAVNEQFF. The CDR3 region has the DNA TGTGCCAGCGGATCCCTTAGCGGGAGGGCGGTTAATGAGCAGTTCTTC.

Ten or more counts support this clonotype. The chain combines TRBV15 with TRBJ2-2; D not certain. The CDR3 runs to 15 residues. The V gene lost 5 bases and the J gene lost 1 base, with 11 bases spanning the gap. The V gene's germline CDR1 is LNHNV and CDR2 YYDKDF (reference sequence). The CDR3: CATSARTGNTGELFF. The CDR3 DNA reads TGTGCCACCAGCGCCCGGACGGGGAACACCGGGGAGCTGTTTTTT.

The V call is TRBV21-1, the J call TRBJ1-1. TRBV21-1 is noted as a pseudogene. This CDR3 comprises 15 residues. As DNA, the CDR3 is TGTGCCAGCAGCAAAGATCTGGACCAGAACACTGAAGCTTTCTTT. It codes for CASSKDLDQNTEAFF.

This clonotype was seen a handful of times. The chain has TRBV7-9 and TRBJ1-1; 7 bases agree with TRBD1. Unmatched junction bases numbered 6, after V lost 3 bases and J lost 5 bases. This CDR3 region has 14 residues. CDR1 and CDR2 from the germline V gene are SEHNR and FQNEAQ (reference sequence). The CDR3 loop is CASSLRQGGTEAFF. In DNA form, the CDR3 reads TGTGCCAGCAGCTTGAGACAGGGCGGAACTGAAGCTTTCTTT.

The CDR3 sequence is CASRRGQGAYNEQFF. The CDR3 DNA sequence: TGTGCCAGCAGACGGGGACAGGGGGCCTACAATGAGCAGTTCTTC. The V and J genes are TRBV6-1 and TRBJ2-1; TRBD1 aligns across 11 bases. The CDR3 covers 15 residues. In germline, CDR1 is MNHNS, CDR2 SASEGT. V gave up 6 bases and J gave up 2 bases; unmatched junction bases: 3.

This clonotype was counted between two and nine times. The CDR3 DNA reads TGTGCCAGCAGCTACATCGGGGGGCAGCCCCAGCATTTT. It encodes CASSYIGGQPQHF. V is TRBV2 and J is TRBJ1-5; perhaps TRBD1 as D (5 bases). V was shortened by 6 bases and J by 7 bases, with 13 bases between the two germline ends. Germline assignment: CDR1 SNHLY and CDR2 FYNNEI. The CDR3 is 13 amino acids. The full variable domain, its missing parts supplied by reference TRBV2 and TRBJ1-5, is EPEVTQTPSHQVTQMGQEVILRCVPISNHLYFYWYRQILGQKVEFLVSFYNNEISEKSEIFDDQFSVERPDGSNFTLKIRSTKLEDSAMYFCASSYIGGQPQHFGDGTRLSIL.

This clonotype was counted many times. The chain carries TRBV5-1 and TRBJ2-2, with a possible D match to TRBD1 (6 bases). The CDR3 length is 15 residues. Germline CDR1 reads SGHRS; CDR2 reads YFSETQ. V was cut by 4 bases and J by 2 bases, with 12 bases left in between. CDR3 DNA sequence: TGCGCCAGCAGCCAGGGACACTCAAACACCGGGGAGCTGTTTTTT. Protein sequence: CASSQGHSNTGELFF.

The sample holds many counts of this clonotype. This chain links TRBV7-3 with TRBJ2-3; D might be TRBD1 or TRBD2, each matching 5 bases. V was trimmed by 3 bases and J by 5 bases, leaving 9 bases between them. CDR3 size: 13 residues. Germline V gene lookup returns CDR1 SGHTA and CDR2 FQGTGA. CDR3 DNA sequence: TGTGCCAGCAGCTTCGGGGCAGGAGATACGCAGTATTTT. This gives the protein CASSFGAGDTQYF.

This clonotype was counted only a few times. The V gene is TRBV12-3 or TRBV12-4, the J gene TRBJ1-4, with 7 bases matching TRBD1. The V and J ends lost 5 bases and 2 bases, in that order; junction bases with no gene match: 5. The CDR3 has 15 amino acids. The CDR3 here is CASSIWDSTNEKLFF. In DNA, the CDR3 is TGTGCCAGCAGTATTTGGGACAGTACTAATGAAAAACTGTTTTTT.

The chain employs TRBV15 and TRBJ2-7; possibly TRBD1 for D (6 bases). The germline V gene has CDR1 LNHNV and CDR2 YYDKDF (reference sequence). CDR3 length: 12 amino acids. V lost 1 base, J lost 6 bases, and 7 bases lay in between. Here the CDR3 reads CATSRVGAEQYF. Here the CDR3 DNA reads TGTGCCACCAGCAGAGTGGGGGCCGAGCAGTACTTC.